The 26 T cell receptor beta chains listed next were all sequenced from one sample in a study of shared clonotypes between healthy human individuals. Assay: immunoSEQ multiplex PCR; the TCRdb copy retains only in-frame clones and omits some. The sample lists approximately 500,000 clones; about four fifths were seen once. The source material was PBMCs. The receptors were gathered from a woman in her thirties or forties in good health. Some clones in this sample may be carry-over from other donors' samples.

The chain uses TRBV6-1 and TRBJ1-5; D gene uncertain. CDR1 is MNHNS and CDR2 is SASEGT in the germline V gene. The CDR3 totals 14 residues. Trimming left V 3 bases short and J 1 base short, with 7 bases between. The CDR3 loop is CASSEVRSNQPQHF. CDR3 coding DNA: TGTGCCAGCAGTGAGGTCAGAAGCAATCAGCCCCAGCATTTT.

The CDR3: CASSSPGRNHEQYF. The CDR3 bases are TGCGCCAGCAGCTCCCCCGGGAGGAACCACGAGCAGTACTTC. The chain recombines TRBV5-1 with TRBJ2-7, with 7 nucleotides matching TRBD2. The CDR3 spans 14 residues. The V gene's germline CDR1 is SGHRS and CDR2 YFSETQ. Unmatched junction bases numbered 8, after V lost 3 bases and J lost 5 bases. Together with reference TRBV5-1 and TRBJ2-7, the CDR3 gives the full variable domain: KAGVTQTPRYLIKTRGQQVTLSCSPISGHRSVSWYQQTPGQGLQFLFEYFSETQRNKGNFPGRFSGRQFSNSRSEMNVSTLELGDSALYLCASSSPGRNHEQYFGPGTRLTVT.

This rearrangement joins TRBV7-7 to TRBJ2-5; D remains unclear. V was cut by 1 base and J by 0 bases, with 9 bases left in between. Germline V gene lookup returns CDR1 SSHAT and CDR2 FNYEAQ (reference sequence). This CDR3 has 15 residues. The CDR3 protein is CASSLEHGYQETQYF. CDR3 sequence (DNA): TGTGCCAGCAGCTTAGAGCACGGATACCAAGAGACCCAGTACTTC.

The rearrangement links TRBV7-9 to TRBJ2-1; D gene unclear. Trimming took 7 bases from V and 0 from J, leaving 10 bases between them. Germline CDR1 reads SEHNR; CDR2 reads FQNEAQ (reference sequence). The CDR3 spans 14 residues. The CDR3 protein is CASIRTDSYNEQFF. CDR3 nucleotides: TGTGCCAGCATCAGGACGGACTCCTACAATGAGCAGTTCTTC.

This clone was found once. V is TRBV7-3 and J is TRBJ1-2, with D unresolved. CDR3 length: 13 amino acids. Germline V gene data show CDR1 as SGHTA and CDR2 as FQGTGA. V lost 5 bases to trimming and J lost 7 bases, with 14 bases between them. The chain's CDR3 is CASSPSPSAGYTF. The CDR3 bases are TGTGCCAGCAGCCCGTCCCCATCGGCTGGCTACACCTTC.

The chain joins TRBV29-1 to TRBJ2-7; 7 positions match TRBD2. In germline, CDR1 is SQVTM, CDR2 ANQGSEA. Losses at the gene ends were 7 bases for V and 6 bases for J; bases not matched to a gene: 12. The CDR3 consists of 13 residues. CDR3 protein: CSADQAGTLEQYF. As DNA, the CDR3 is TGCAGCGCAGACCAAGCGGGGACTCTCGAGCAGTACTTC.

The CDR3: CASSGHSGANVLTF. The CDR3 nucleotides read TGTGCCAGCAGTGGGCATTCTGGGGCCAACGTCCTGACTTTC. V usage is TRBV6-6 and J usage is TRBJ2-6, with D uncertain. The CDR3 covers 14 residues. Germline V lookup: CDR1 MNHNY, CDR2 SVGAGI (reference sequence). The V end was cut by 5 bases, the J end by 1 base, with 6 bases between.

The chain joins TRBV11-2 to TRBJ2-3, with 8 bases fitting TRBD2. CDR3 length: 15 amino acids. With V trimmed by 5 bases and J by 7 bases, 11 bases remained unmatched. The V gene's germline CDR1 is SGHAT and CDR2 FQNNGV. CDR3 nucleotides: TGTGCCAGCAGCCTAAGCGGGAGAATAGGAAATACGCAGTATTTT. Translating gives CASSLSGRIGNTQYF.

The chain has TRBV5-5 and TRBJ2-5; 10 bases map to TRBD1. The CDR3 length is 16 residues. Germline CDR1 SGHKS, CDR2 YYEKEE (reference sequence). Trimming took 3 bases from V and 0 from J; bases not matched to a gene: 5. The CDR3 coding sequence is TGTGCCAGCAGCTGGGCCGGGACAGGGGACCAAGAGACCCAGTACTTC. Residues: CASSWAGTGDQETQYF.

The J gene is TRBJ2-7, the V gene TRBV27, with 8 bases fitting TRBD2. V shed 5 bases, J shed 2 bases, and the junction held 14 bases outside the gene matches. The CDR3 extends over 17 amino acids. The germline V gene has CDR1 MNHEY and CDR2 SMNVEV (reference sequence). The CDR3 protein is CASSILLASGPAYEQYF. CDR3 nucleotides: TGTGCCAGCAGTATACTCTTAGCTAGCGGGCCCGCCTACGAGCAGTACTTC.

This clone occurred once. This chain joins TRBV10-3 and TRBJ1-4, with D perhaps TRBD1 (6 bases). The germline V and J ends were trimmed by 0 bases and 7 bases, with 12 bases remaining between them. The V gene's germline CDR1 is ENHRY and CDR2 SYGVKD. The CDR3 runs to 15 residues. As DNA, the CDR3 is TGTGCCATCAGTGAGTCGACACAAGGGGGTGAAAAACTGTTTTTT. It translates to CAISESTQGGEKLFF.

The chain carries TRBV7-9 and TRBJ1-1; D unclear. CDR3 size: 13 residues. CDR1 is SEHNR and CDR2 is FQNEAQ in the germline V gene (reference sequence). Trimming shortened V by 5 bases and J by 1 base, and 8 bases separated the two germline ends. CDR3 bases: TGTGCCAGCAGCCAAGACTGGAACACTGAAGCTTTCTTT. It codes for CASSQDWNTEAFF.

The chain couples TRBV10-3 to TRBJ2-7; weak D call: TRBD2 (6 bases). In germline, CDR1 is ENHRY, CDR2 SYGVKD. The CDR3 contains 13 residues. Between the trimmed V and J ends, which lost 7 bases and 6 bases, there was a span of 16 bases. CDR3 nucleotide sequence: TGTGCCATCACCAAGGAACTAGCAGCCGAGCAGTACTTC. Protein sequence: CAITKELAAEQYF.

The chain carries TRBV9 and TRBJ1-2, with D perhaps TRBD1 (5 bases). V lost 0 bases, J lost 7 bases, and 19 bases lay in between. This CDR3 is built from 16 residues. Germline V gives CDR1 SGDLS, CDR2 YYNGEE. CDR3 amino acids: CASSVAFGGQRGGYTF. The CDR3 DNA reads TGTGCCAGCAGCGTAGCCTTCGGCGGACAAAGAGGTGGCTACACCTTC.

The genes are TRBV4-2 and TRBJ2-5, with 9 positions matching TRBD2. The CDR3 has 16 amino acids. Germline CDR1 is LGHNA and CDR2 is YNFKEQ. Losses at the gene ends were 0 bases for V and 3 bases for J; bases not matched to a gene: 5. The CDR3 loop reads CASSQEGTSREETQYF. The CDR3, as DNA: TGTGCCAGCAGCCAAGAAGGGACTAGCAGAGAAGAGACCCAGTACTTC.

The rearrangement uses TRBV7-2 and TRBJ2-7, with a weak D call TRBD1 (7 bases). Germline V CDR1 and CDR2: SGHTA, FQGNSA. The CDR3 runs to 15 residues. V dropped 7 bases and J dropped 1 base, with 17 bases sitting between them. CDR3 amino acids: CASNNQGGSSYEQYF. In nucleotides, the CDR3 is TGTGCCAGCAACAACCAGGGGGGTAGTTCCTACGAGCAGTACTTC.

The chain links TRBV2 to TRBJ1-1; weak D call: TRBD1 (6 bases). There are 15 residues in the CDR3. CDR1 and CDR2 from the germline V gene are SNHLY and FYNNEI. Trimming stripped 6 bases from V and 3 bases from J, with 17 bases between. The CDR3 nucleotides are TGTGCCAGCAGGGATCATACGGGGGGCTACACTGAAGCTTTCTTT. It yields the protein CASRDHTGGYTEAFF.

The chain carries TRBV4-3 and TRBJ2-7, with D unresolved. The ends were cut back, 2 bases at V and 5 bases at J, with 16 bases in the middle. The germline V gene encodes CDR1 LGHNA and CDR2 YSLEER. The CDR3 is 15 amino acids. This chain's CDR3 is CASSQLGLEGHEQYF. As DNA, the CDR3 is TGCGCCAGCAGCCAATTGGGCCTAGAAGGACACGAGCAGTACTTC.

This chain connects TRBV28 to TRBJ1-3; possible D gene TRBD1, 6 bases. V was cut by 8 bases and J by 0 bases, with 14 bases left in between. The CDR3 is 15 residues long. Germline V gives CDR1 MDHEN, CDR2 SYDVKM. CDR3 in amino acids: CASGPGARSGNTIYF. CDR3 DNA: TGTGCCAGCGGGCCAGGGGCTCGCTCTGGAAACACCATATATTTT. The full variable domain, its missing parts supplied by reference TRBV28 and TRBJ1-3, is DVKVTQSSRYLVKRTGEKVFLECVQDMDHENMFWYRQDPGLGLRLIYFSYDVKMKEKGDIPEGYSVSREKKERFSLILESASTNQTSMYLCASGPGARSGNTIYFGEGSWLTVV.

This clone was seen a handful of times. The chain uses TRBV30 and TRBJ1-2; D remains unclear. CDR3 length: 14 residues. Germline assignment: CDR1 GTSNPN and CDR2 SVGIG (reference sequence). V dropped 3 bases and J dropped 6 bases, with 17 bases sitting between them. The CDR3 bases are TGTGCCTGGAGGCTTGGTCAGGAGTTAGATGGCTACACCTTC. Amino acids: CAWRLGQELDGYTF.

Only one count was recorded for this clone. V and J are TRBV5-4 and TRBJ2-7; 14 bases match TRBD2. Germline lookup yields CDR1 SGHNT and CDR2 YYREEE (reference sequence). J gave up 6 bases and V 4 bases, and 6 bases lay outside the gene matches. The CDR3 length is 15 residues. The CDR3 DNA is TGTGCCAGCAGCCTGGGACTAGCGGGAGTCTCCGAGCAGTACTTC. Amino acid sequence: CASSLGLAGVSEQYF. The entire variable domain, with the rest obtained from reference TRBV5-4 and TRBJ2-7, is as follows: ETGVTQSPTHLIKTRGQQVTLRCSSQSGHNTVSWYQQALGQGPQFIFQYYREEENGRGNFPPRFSGLQFPNYSSELNVNALELDDSALYLCASSLGLAGVSEQYFGPGTRLTVT.

This clone occurred a few times. The V call is TRBV2, the J call TRBJ1-1; the D is unclear. V gave up 3 bases and J gave up 10 bases, with 15 bases separating them. Germline-derived CDR1 and CDR2 are SNHLY and FYNNEI. The CDR3 is made up of 13 amino acids. The DNA for the CDR3 is TGTGCCAGCAGTGAGATAGTTGGCAAGAGAGCTTTCTTT. Protein product: CASSEIVGKRAFF.

The chain recombines TRBV5-4 with TRBJ2-7; TRBD1 might be the D (6 bases). Trimming removed 5 bases from V and 0 bases from J, with 15 bases in between. In germline, CDR1 is SGHNT, CDR2 YYREEE (reference sequence). The CDR3 runs to 15 residues. Written as DNA, the CDR3 is TGTGCCAGCAGTACCAAAGGGGGTGACTCCTACGAGCAGTACTTC. Translating gives CASSTKGGDSYEQYF.

CDR3 bases: TGTGCCACCAGCATCGGCAGGGCCAATGAGCAGTTCTTC. It yields the protein CATSIGRANEQFF. The chain recombines TRBV15 with TRBJ2-1; possibly TRBD1 for D (5 bases). Trimming left V 4 bases short and J 6 bases short, with 10 bases between. Looked up from germline, CDR1 is LNHNV and CDR2 is YYDKDF (reference sequence). The CDR3 runs 13 residues. The full variable domain, in which reference TRBV15 and TRBJ2-1 provide the parts outside the CDR3, is DAMVIQNPRYQVTQFGKPVTLSCSQTLNHNVMYWYQQKSSQAPKLLFHYYDKDFNNEADTPDNFQSRRPNTSFCFLDIRSPGLGDTAMYLCATSIGRANEQFFGPGTRLTVL.

This chain joins TRBV2 and TRBJ2-1, with D tentatively TRBD1 or TRBD2 (5 bases each). Per germline, CDR1 SNHLY and CDR2 FYNNEI. This CDR3 contains 15 residues. Between the trimmed V and J ends, which lost 6 bases and 8 bases, there was a span of 20 bases. Here the CDR3 reads CASRTGTGNVDEQFF. CDR3 bases: TGTGCCAGCAGAACCGGGACGGGGAATGTCGATGAGCAGTTCTTC.

In this sample, this clone turned up a few times. The gene calls are TRBV19 and TRBJ2-7, with D unclear. The CDR3 runs 10 residues. The V gene's germline CDR1 is LNHDA and CDR2 SQIVND (reference sequence). CDR3 sequence reads: CAIDPYEQYF. The CDR3 DNA follows: TGTGCGATAGACCCCTACGAGCAGTACTTC.